This T cell receptor (beta chain) was profiled in a study of T-cell reconstitution after alpha-beta-depleted transplantation in children. TCRbeta library preparation incorporated unique molecular identifiers. TCRdb recomputed calls from the PCR reads with MiXCR, one row per CDR3 protein. Of roughly 220,000 distinct CDR3 sequences listed, approximately 12% were seen once; the top ten hold around 2.8%. Many counts were recorded for this clonotype. The CDR3 has 17 amino acids. With V trimmed by 3 bases and J by 3 bases, 13 bases remained unmatched. The germline V gene has CDR1 SGHVS and CDR2 FQNEAQ. The material was PBMCs from the stem cell graft donor, obtained from the stem cell graft. This TCR derives from a human donor who donated a stem cell graft to a child with acute lymphoblastic leukemia. This chain connects TRBV7-8 to TRBJ2-7; 8 nucleotides line up with TRBD1. The DNA for the CDR3 is TGTGCCAGCAGCTTGGAGGGTCCAGGGACAGGTTTCTACGAGCAGTACTTC. This gives the protein CASSLEGPGTGFYEQYF.